The 29 T cell receptor beta chains reported below all come from one sample, sequenced in a study of blood T cell repertoires in COVID-19. Here immunoSEQ multiplex PCR was the method, and the copy in TCRdb shows in-frame clones only, minus some. The sample carries tens of thousands of clones, 80% recorded once. Sequencing input: peripheral blood. These receptor sequences come from a man in his 70s who had recovered from COVID-19.

This clone showed up just once. Written as DNA, the CDR3 is TGTGCCTGGAGTCAACAGGAGGAGCAGTTCTTC. Protein sequence: CAWSQQEEQFF. The J gene is TRBJ2-1, the V gene TRBV30; TRBD1 might be the D (5 bases). Germline V lookup: CDR1 GTSNPN, CDR2 SVGIG (reference sequence). V dropped 2 bases and J dropped 10 bases, with 9 bases sitting between them. CDR3 size: 11 residues.

The chain couples TRBV4-3 to TRBJ1-1; no definite D call. The CDR3 is 14 amino acids. Per the germline V gene, CDR1 is LGHNA and CDR2 is YSLEER. The V and J ends lost 0 bases and 4 bases respectively, with 9 bases between them. CDR3 sequence: CASSQDMGSTEAFF. CDR3 DNA: TGCGCCAGCAGCCAAGATATGGGGAGCACTGAAGCTTTCTTT.

In this sample, this clone turned up a few times. The V and J genes are TRBV9 and TRBJ2-1; perhaps TRBD1 as D (6 bases). Per the germline V gene, CDR1 is SGDLS and CDR2 is YYNGEE. CDR3 size: 15 residues. V was clipped by 4 bases and J by 7 bases, with 18 bases between them. The CDR3 spells CASSLDGQKRNEQFF. CDR3 DNA: TGTGCCAGCAGCCTAGACGGACAGAAGCGTAATGAGCAGTTCTTC.

This chain links TRBV4-2 with TRBJ1-1; D gene uncertain. Germline V gives CDR1 LGHNA, CDR2 YNFKEQ. Trimming removed 4 bases at V and 10 bases at J, with 25 bases between. The CDR3 runs 16 residues. As DNA, the CDR3 is TGTGCCAGCAGCCGAGAGTACCCCCCTTCCACGAGCGGAGCTTTCTTT. Translation gives CASSREYPPSTSGAFF.

This chain links TRBV10-3 with TRBJ2-7; D is perhaps TRBD2 (6 bases). This CDR3 is 14 amino acids long. V was pared by 6 bases and J by 5 bases, with 17 bases between. Germline CDR1 is ENHRY and CDR2 is SYGVKD. CDR3 loop: CAISRDSLADEQYF. As DNA, the CDR3 is TGTGCCATCAGCCGGGACTCCTTGGCCGACGAGCAGTACTTC.

The sample holds a few counts of this clone. The chain is built from TRBV6-1 and TRBJ2-7; tentative D call: TRBD1 (6 bases). The CDR3 extends over 16 amino acids. The ends were cut back, 3 bases at V and 5 bases at J, with 20 bases in the middle. Germline assignment: CDR1 MNHNS and CDR2 SASEGT. The CDR3: CASSDRSYQQGNEQYF. The DNA of the CDR3 is TGTGCCAGCAGTGACAGAAGCTATCAACAGGGCAACGAGCAGTACTTC.

Concerning this clone: Other DNA variants within this sample encode the same CDR3. The chain uses TRBV5-1 and TRBJ2-2; possible D gene TRBD2, 6 bases. V lost 5 bases, J lost 1 base, and 9 bases lay in between. Per germline, CDR1 SGHRS and CDR2 YFSETQ. The CDR3 contains 14 residues. The CDR3 reads CASSGTGNTGELFF. As DNA, the CDR3 is TGCGCCAGCAGTGGGACTGGGAACACCGGGGAGCTGTTTTTT.

The chain links TRBV6-2 or TRBV6-3 to TRBJ2-2; TRBD2 is a possible D gene (5 bases). CDR3 size: 16 residues. Germline V CDR1 and CDR2: MNHEY, SVGEGT. V shed 2 bases and J shed 3 bases, with 13 bases lying between them. Here the CDR3 DNA reads TGTGCCAGCAGTTACCCCAGGACGGGATACACCGGGGAGCTGTTTTTT. Its protein is CASSYPRTGYTGELFF.

This chain links TRBV27 with TRBJ2-2, with TRBD1 matching over 10 bases. The V and J ends lost 4 bases and 7 bases, in that order; junction bases with no gene match: 9. Germline V gene sequence: CDR1 MNHEY, CDR2 SMNVEV (reference sequence). The CDR3 is 16 amino acids. CDR3 residues: CASSYTRDRGVGELFF. The DNA of the CDR3 is TGTGCCAGCAGTTATACTCGGGACAGGGGCGTCGGGGAGCTGTTTTTT.

The genes are TRBV18 and TRBJ1-4; D may be TRBD1 (5 bases). V was pared by 5 bases and J by 8 bases, with 18 bases between. The CDR3 extends over 15 amino acids. Germline V CDR1 and CDR2: KGHSH, LQKENI. The CDR3 nucleotides are TGTGCCAGCTCAGTGCATAACGAAAGGGGCGAAAAACTGTTTTTT. It is translated as CASSVHNERGEKLFF.

V usage is TRBV7-3 and J usage is TRBJ2-2; D gene unclear. This CDR3 is 17 amino acids long. V shed 1 base and J shed 0 bases, with 12 bases lying between them. Germline values: CDR1 SGHTA, CDR2 FQGTGA. The chain's CDR3 is CASSLMALQANTGELFF. The CDR3 nucleotides read TGTGCCAGCAGCTTAATGGCTCTCCAGGCGAACACCGGGGAGCTGTTTTTT.

The chain recombines TRBV30 with TRBJ1-2; TRBD1 agrees at 9 bases. Germline loops: CDR1 GTSNPN, CDR2 SVGIG (reference sequence). Trimming at V came to 3 bases and at J to 8 bases, leaving 7 bases not matched to a gene. The CDR3 is 13 residues long. Written as DNA, the CDR3 is TGTGCCTGGAGCTCACAGGGGGCGGGGGGCTACACCTTC. This encodes CAWSSQGAGGYTF.

The rearrangement links TRBV28 to TRBJ1-2; D gene unclear. This CDR3 is built from 13 residues. The V end was cut by 2 bases, the J end by 8 bases, with 12 bases between. CDR1 and CDR2 from the germline V gene are MDHEN and SYDVKM. The CDR3 DNA follows: TGTGCCAGCAGTTTAAGAGAAGGGAGAGGCTACACCTTC. Protein product: CASSLREGRGYTF.

The chain uses TRBV7-3 and TRBJ2-2; 8 positions match TRBD1. CDR1 is SGHTA and CDR2 is FQGTGA in the germline V gene. J was trimmed by 3 bases and V by 5 bases; bases with no gene match: 2. The CDR3 has 14 residues. The CDR3 bases are TGTGCCAGCAGCCCGGGACAGGACACCGGGGAGCTGTTTTTT. This codes for CASSPGQDTGELFF.

This clone showed up just once. This sequence joins TRBV29-1 and TRBJ1-4; possible D gene TRBD1, 5 bases. This CDR3 comprises 14 residues. V was cut by 4 bases and J by 0 bases, with 9 bases left in between. Germline V gives CDR1 SQVTM, CDR2 ANQGSEA. The chain's CDR3 is CSVAAGTTNEKLFF. DNA of the CDR3: TGCAGCGTTGCCGCAGGGACAACTAATGAAAAACTGTTTTTT.

CDR3 in amino acids: CASRLTGGAGNEQFF. Written as DNA, the CDR3 is TGTGCCAGCAGATTAACAGGGGGCGCGGGCAATGAGCAGTTCTTC. This chain connects TRBV11-2 to TRBJ2-1; 9 bases match TRBD1. The J segment lost 6 bases and the V segment lost 6 bases, leaving 9 bases of the junction unmatched. From germline, CDR1 is SGHAT and CDR2 FQNNGV. The CDR3 spans 15 residues.

The gene calls are TRBV18 and TRBJ2-7; D perhaps matches TRBD2 (6 bases). Germline V gene sequence: CDR1 KGHSH, CDR2 LQKENI. This CDR3 has 16 residues. V lost 1 base and J 3 bases, leaving 16 bases between the germline ends. The CDR3 loop is CASSPLSQGGNYEQYF. The CDR3 DNA sequence: TGTGCCAGCTCACCACTGTCCCAGGGAGGAAACTACGAGCAGTACTTC. The variable domain in full, with the rest retrieved from reference TRBV18 and TRBJ2-7, is NAGVMQNPRHLVRRRGQEARLRCSPMKGHSHVYWYRQLPEEGLKFMVYLQKENIIDESGMPKERFSAEFPKEGPSILRIQQVVRGDSAAYFCASSPLSQGGNYEQYFGPGTRLTVT.

CDR3 sequence reads: CASTSGPHEAFF. The CDR3 coding sequence is TGCGCCAGCACCAGTGGTCCGCATGAAGCTTTCTTT. J is TRBJ1-1 and V is TRBV5-1; no clear D gene. CDR3 size: 12 residues. The ends were cut back, 6 bases at V and 7 bases at J, with 13 bases in the middle. Germline loops: CDR1 SGHRS, CDR2 YFSETQ.

This clone was recorded once. This rearrangement joins TRBV5-1 to TRBJ2-5; the D is unclear. CDR3 length: 14 residues. The ends were cut back, 0 bases at V and 0 bases at J, with 6 bases in the middle. Germline-derived CDR1 and CDR2 are SGHRS and YFSETQ. In DNA form, the CDR3 reads TGCGCCAGCAGCTTGGGAGGTTACCAAGAGACCCAGTACTTC. It specifies CASSLGGYQETQYF.

This clone appeared once. The chain combines TRBV11-3 with TRBJ2-3; the D is unclear. The V gene lost 0 bases and the J gene lost 7 bases, with 11 bases spanning the gap. CDR1 is SGHNT, CDR2 YENEEA, per germline. This CDR3 has 14 amino acids. CDR3 amino acids: CASSLDRTAHTQYF. The CDR3, as DNA: TGTGCCAGCAGCTTAGATCGAACAGCCCATACGCAGTATTTT.

This clone occurred once. The rearrangement joins TRBV7-2 to TRBJ2-3; 9 bases line up with TRBD2. The CDR3 runs 16 residues. V dropped 5 bases and J dropped 0; count of bases not matched to a gene: 6. Germline V gene lookup returns CDR1 SGHTA and CDR2 FQGNSA. The CDR3, as DNA: TGTGCCAGCAGCCTAAGACTAGCGGTCAGCACAGATACGCAGTATTTT. Amino acid sequence: CASSLRLAVSTDTQYF.

The rearrangement uses TRBV12-3 or TRBV12-4 and TRBJ1-5; D not resolved. Trimming cost V 6 bases and J 7 bases, with 13 bases left between them. The CDR3 covers 13 residues. This CDR3 reads CASRAGFRQPQHF. CDR3 DNA: TGTGCCAGCAGGGCAGGTTTTCGCCAGCCCCAGCATTTT.

V and J are TRBV3-1 (or the pseudogene TRBV3-2) and TRBJ1-1; a weak D match, TRBD1 (6 bases). V lost 1 base to trimming and J lost 1 base, with 13 bases between them. The CDR3 covers 16 residues. Germline values: CDR1 LGHDT, CDR2 YNNKEL (reference sequence). CDR3 DNA: TGTGCCAGCAGCCAAGTTTGGGGGACACAGAACACTGAAGCTTTCTTT. Protein sequence: CASSQVWGTQNTEAFF.

The V call is TRBV4-3, the J call TRBJ2-7, with a weak D call TRBD2 (6 bases). CDR1 is LGHNA, CDR2 YSLEER, per germline. Trimming removed 10 bases at V and 0 bases at J, with 19 bases between. The CDR3 contains 15 residues. CDR3 sequence (DNA): TGCGCCACCCCCACCAGGAGGGGACTCTCCTACGAGCAGTACTTC. This sequence encodes CATPTRRGLSYEQYF.

The gene calls are TRBV28 and TRBJ1-4, with TRBD1 identical over 9 bases. V lost 4 bases and J lost 7; bases outside the gene matches: 7. CDR1 and CDR2 (germline): MDHEN, SYDVKM. This CDR3 is 15 amino acids long. This CDR3 is CASSSPGQGVEKLFF. Written as DNA, the CDR3 is TGTGCCAGCAGTTCCCCGGGACAGGGCGTTGAAAAACTGTTTTTT.

Written as DNA, the CDR3 is TGTGCCAGCAGCCTTGGACAAGTCGAGCAGTACTTC. Translated, it gives CASSLGQVEQYF. This chain joins TRBV6-2 or TRBV6-3 and TRBJ2-7; a weak D match, TRBD1 (5 bases). Trimming took 6 bases from V and 6 from J, leaving 12 bases between them. Germline CDR1 MNHEY, CDR2 SVGEGT. The CDR3 is 12 residues long.

This chain links TRBV5-1 with TRBJ2-7, with D perhaps TRBD2 (5 bases). With 1 base removed from V and 2 bases from J, the gap between germline ends came to 13 bases. The CDR3 extends over 15 amino acids. The germline gives CDR1 SGHRS, CDR2 YFSETQ. The CDR3: CASSLSGYDTYEQYF. The CDR3 nucleotides read TGCGCCAGCAGCTTGTCGGGATACGATACCTACGAGCAGTACTTC.

The rearrangement links TRBV5-6 to TRBJ2-1; 9 positions match TRBD1. There are 17 residues in the CDR3. CDR1 is SGHDT, CDR2 YYEEEE, per germline. The trim removed 5 bases at V and 4 bases at J, leaving 13 bases unmatched. The CDR3 region is CASRWGSGQGIYNEQFF. Here the CDR3 DNA reads TGTGCCAGCAGATGGGGCTCGGGACAGGGAATATACAATGAGCAGTTCTTC.

The chain carries TRBV4-3 and TRBJ1-1, with 7 bases matching TRBD1. This CDR3 is 16 amino acids long. Germline lookup yields CDR1 LGHNA and CDR2 YSLEER. V was clipped by 0 bases and J by 7 bases; unmatched bases: 11. As DNA, the CDR3 is TGCGCCAGCAGCCAAGACCCGGGACAGCAAAGCGGTGAAGCTTTCTTT. It translates to CASSQDPGQQSGEAFF.